A selection of T cell receptor beta chains follows, all from one sample in a study of blood T cells in healthy people across ages. In TCRdb, the 5' RACE reads were re-called with MiXCR into one record per CDR3 protein. Found here are about 800,000 distinct CDR3 sequences, around 25% of them singletons; the top ten hold under 4%. The same data also went into a second study, on T cells of mothers and their children.

Material: blood. These receptors were taken from a boy younger than 18 in good health. CDR3s include the opening cysteine and the closing phenylalanine or tryptophan. A D gene is named only where the DNA matches it firmly. Only some rows state a clone size, as once, few, many or a class for expanded clones.

TRBV28,few,.,TRBJ2-7,CASRREPNEQYF,TGTGCCAGCCGGAGAGAACCGAACGAGCAGTACTTC
TRBV30,few,.,TRBJ2-5,CAWSVYGETQYF,TGTGCCTGGAGTGTTTACGGAGAGACCCAGTACTTC
TRBV28,.,.,TRBJ1-1,CATKSGPHEAFF,TGTGCCACCAAGTCCGGACCGCATGAAGCTTTCTTT
TRBV27,few,.,TRBJ2-1,CASSTAGRGPNEQFF,TGTGCCAGCAGCACTGCGGGACGGGGGCCCAATGAGCAGTTCTTC
TRBV4-3,few,TRBD1,TRBJ1-3,CASSQNRGVDGNTIYF,TGCGCCAGCAGCCAAAACAGGGGTGTCGATGGAAACACCATATATTTT
TRBV29-1,few,.,TRBJ1-2,CSVDPQGTAYGYTF,TGCAGCGTTGATCCGCAGGGGACTGCCTATGGCTACACCTTC
TRBV4-1,few,TRBD2,TRBJ2-5,CASSQDPAGGQETQYF,TGCGCCAGCAGCCAAGATCCGGCGGGAGGGCAAGAGACCCAGTACTTC
TRBV4-3,few,TRBD1,TRBJ2-7,CASSPWTGVYEQYF,TGCGCCAGCAGCCCATGGACAGGGGTCTACGAGCAGTACTTC
TRBV7-3,.,.,TRBJ1-1,CASSLGIGWGAEMNTEAFF,TGTGCCAGCAGCTTGGGGATAGGGTGGGGGGCCGAGATGAACACTGAAGCATTCTTT
TRBV30,.,TRBD1,TRBJ1-6,CAWTGGAGNSPLHF,TGTGCCTGGACAGGGGGCGCCGGCAATTCACCCCTCCACTTT
TRBV6-2/TRBV6-3,few,TRBD2,TRBJ2-1,CASSTSGYNEQFF,TGTGCCAGCAGCACTAGCGGCTACAATGAGCAGTTCTTC
TRBV4-3,few,TRBD1,TRBJ2-7,CASSQGGTGLSEQYF,TGCGCCAGCAGCCAAGGTGGGACAGGGCTGTCCGAGCAGTACTTC